This TCR beta chain is drawn from a study of cytomegalovirus exposure and HLA in healthy donors (TCRdb year 2017). For the study in its entirety: According to an earlier analysis of 550 to 700 of the donors, 150 million to 200 million T cells yielded 90 million to 130 million unique TCR beta sequences and roughly 280 Gb of sequence data. In a later genetic analysis, genome-wide SNP genotypes for about 55% of the roughly 700 donors were used, and that subset was treated as a discovery cohort. On average, 235,054 unique TCR beta nucleotide sequences were sequenced per donor among a few hundred genotyped donors of the cohort, with around 19% of those sequences being non-productive. Besides the first cohort of 550 to 750 subjects, a separate validation cohort made up of roughly 120 different subjects was used. Donor age, sex, ethnicity and CMV serostatus were compiled alongside the repertoire data. Five DR-DQ haplotypes were treated as single units for association and clustering because of strong linkage in the cohort. An earlier analysis of fewer than 750 of the donors used high-throughput TCR beta sequencing to judge whether each TCR beta V gene segment behaved as functional or pseudogenic. The study profiled the T cell repertoires of hundreds of subjects by immunosequencing and related them to cytomegalovirus serostatus. To predict cytomegalovirus infection status, the study brought together high-throughput TCR immunosequencing, statistical association of individual TCRs with disease status, and machine learning. In the later analysis, no new phenotypic data were used to find candidate immune exposures; instead, reliance was placed on TCR beta sequences and their occurrence across donors. The number of typed donors differed by locus: about 620-630 for A, B, C, DRB1 and DQB1; 500 to 550 for DQA1; 606 for DPA1; and approximately 450 for DPB1. All discovery cohort repertoires had been generated using a single sequencing platform. About 300 gigabases of sequencing data and tens of millions of unique TCR sequences made up an early release that covered under 750 HLA-typed donors. The genetic ancestry cluster associated with self-reported Caucasian donors included over 65% of the 350 to 500 genotyped donors. The aim of the study was to test whether cataloging public T cell receptors could identify signatures of past pathogen exposure. A later analysis re-analyzed previously published TCR beta repertoires from 600 to 850 donors and added high-resolution HLA genotyping to study TCR occurrence patterns. HLA typing included class I and class II loci at four-digit resolution. What the research found in general, with its limitations: CMV serostatus was the only immune exposure information available for the cohort. Three of the identified cytomegalovirus-associated TCR beta chains were confirmed in vitro to be specific for cytomegalovirus antigens. Most TCR sequences were observed very rarely across donors, whereas some public TCRs were present in many individuals. It was suggested by the authors that the approach could potentially be generalized to other disease states and immunological phenotypes. Only TCR beta chains were sequenced in this cohort, and the absence of alpha or paired-chain data limited detectable features. In a later analysis, several top co-occurrence clusters were reported to appear linked to parvovirus B19, influenza, CMV and Epstein-Barr virus. Because the 87-base-pair reads could not distinguish some IMGT-functional V segments, including TRBV6-2 and TRBV6-3, those segments were excluded. Presence/absence analyses assumed roughly uniform sequencing depth across donors, an assumption that may not hold. Because counts were too low, more than 15 rarely observed V segments, including chromosome 9 orphons, were left out of the earlier analysis of approximately 500 of the donors. According to a later analysis, most CMV-associated TCR beta chains appeared to be HLA-restricted, and the HLA associations seemed to be driven largely by CMV exposure. Compared with the roughly 720-donor mean, donors in an Asian-associated ancestry cluster had fewer N-insertions in productive TCRs, according to a later genetic analysis. A cluster of highly shared sequence variants was judged likely to represent a technical artifact of the sequencing pipeline. A later genetic analysis associated a missense DCLRE1C variant with V-gene and J-gene trimming of TCR beta chains, and an independent cohort replicated the association. In a later analysis, the rate of TCR association differed among HLA loci, with DRB1 alleles having the most associated TCRs and HLA-C alleles having the fewest. Correlated functional status among segregating V segments might reflect linkage disequilibrium, but an unknown experimental factor could not be ruled out. A further reported finding was that TCR beta sequences accurately predicted the HLA-A and HLA-B alleles for most subjects in the first cohort. Cytomegalovirus status was reported to be diagnosed by the classifier with high specificity and sensitivity in both the original and validation cohorts. The study listed 150 to 200 TCR beta chains as associated with cytomegalovirus. In an earlier analysis of some 540 of the donors, most TCR beta V segments appeared in productive rearrangements about 87% or about 30% of the time, broadly matching IMGT annotations. A later analysis associated some 17,000 TCR beta sequences with specific HLA alleles at a false discovery rate of 0.05. When HLA alleles, especially DR and DQ, strongly co-occurred, TCR associations were difficult to assign to individual alleles. In a later analysis, HLA-associated TCR beta chains showed more clonal expansion and lower generation probabilities than non-associated chains that were equally common. HLA typing was unavailable for some donors at each locus, so association tests used only the typed subset.

Receptor libraries were prepared by the immunoSEQ multiplex PCR assay. The multiplex PCR relied on a mix of 60 forward primers for TCR Vbeta segments and 13 reverse primers for TCR Jbeta segments. The CDR3 region of rearranged TCR beta genes was amplified from genomic DNA by a multiplex PCR assay. The amplified TCR beta libraries were sequenced on the Illumina HiSeq System as 87-base-pair reads. The published analysis was carried out like this. In a later analysis, around 80 million unique TCR beta chains were counted across the roughly 670 repertoires, and roughly 11 million of these chains were shared by at least two donors. Raw reads were error-corrected and collapsed into unique sequences with a nearest-neighbor algorithm that merged closely related sequences to remove PCR and sequencing errors. Alignment of CDR3 sequences to IMGT reference sequences was used to assign V, D and J gene segments. For a sequence to be retained, a match of at least six nucleotides was required to both a V gene segment and a J gene segment. Rearrangements were classified as productive when the CDR3 lacked stop codons and remained in frame with V and J, and all other rearrangements were classified as non-productive. CDR3 was defined according to IMGT convention as the region running from the second conserved V-encoded cysteine to the conserved J-encoded phenylalanine. The earlier analysis of some 580 of the donors excluded any sequence lacking an unambiguous match to a single V gene segment. In an earlier analysis of a few hundred of the donors, V segments were called functional above 56.7% productive rearrangements and were called segregating when the between-donor standard deviation exceeded 5%. A statistical classification framework was built to diagnose cytomegalovirus status from the catalog of TCR beta chain sequences. In a later analysis, V and J genes were assigned by comparing TCR nucleotide sequences against IMGT/GENE-DB human TR gene sequences. The TCRdist pipeline was used in a later analysis to assign CDR3 sequences and most-parsimonious VDJ recombination scenarios. In a later analysis, every TCR beta chain was defined by the combination of its CDR3 amino acid sequence and its V-gene family, and reads without a unique V-gene family were dropped. As a way to deal with suspected cross-contamination and a sequencing artifact, a later analysis dropped more than 500 nucleotide sequences that were highly shared and had low generation probability. A later analysis calculated a clonal expansion index for each public chain from normalized within-repertoire ranks of inferred template counts. In a later analysis, generation probabilities were computed with a VDJ recombination model fitted to out-of-frame rearrangements, and the resulting probabilities were checked against IGoR. In a later analysis, TCR-TCR, TCR-HLA and TCR-CMV co-occurrence was scored with hypergeometric tests, and a repertoire-size bias correction was applied to TCR pairs. False discovery rates were estimated in a later analysis by permuting HLA or CMV assignments 20 times. In a later analysis, co-occurring TCRs were grouped with DBSCAN, and TCRdist sequence similarity was added when clustering was performed within HLA-allele-positive subsets. Repertoires with fewer than 30,000 or more than 120,000 public chains were left out of co-occurrence clustering, as were five repertoires with anomalous nucleotide sharing. The immuneACCESS repertoire file appears here via TCRdb, limited to in-frame rearrangements. These files lack a portion of the clones; in checked studies, under half of the deficit traces to unresolved V genes, and the cause of the others is not known. V and J calls and clone size are copied from that table; D and trimming were computed from the DNA. The sample table holds approximately 240,000 clones, of which 70% to 85% were seen once. The ten most abundant clones make up 2.7% of the sample.

The cohort consisted of 600 to 700 healthy bone marrow donors. At the time of sampling, all cohort members were nominally healthy, though unrecorded immune exposures were likely present. The donor tested CMV seropositive, placing the donor among the 290 or so seropositive members of the cohort. A peripheral blood sample was provided by each donor, and peripheral blood mononuclear cells were used for TCR beta sequencing. The Qiagen DNeasy Blood Extraction Kit was used to extract genomic DNA from the blood cell samples. Of note for this clone: What antigen it recognizes has not been identified. Qualities for individual bases were not recorded, and no much larger clone is one base off.

According to the germline V gene, CDR1 reads SQVTM and CDR2 reads ANQGSEA. V is cut by 3 bases and J by 4 bases, and the space between the germline ends is 11 bases. The cysteine opens and the phenylalanine closes a CDR3 of 13 amino acids. The retained sequence is limited to the CDR3, 39 bases, with the frame set at the first base. This TCR was recovered from a woman in her fifties or sixties in good health and CMV-seropositive. Sequencing was performed on PBMCs. The sequence joins TRBV29-1 to TRBJ2-3; perhaps TRBD2 is the D gene, with 6 bases matching. The bases are TGCAGCGTTGAGAGGGACTCCGCAGATACGCAGTATTTT. Protein translation: CSVERDSADTQYF.